Following are 26 T cell receptor beta chains from one sample sequenced in a study of shared clonotypes between healthy human individuals (dated by TCRdb to between 2020 and 2021). Libraries came from the immunoSEQ multiplex PCR assay. Not all clones reach the TCRdb copy of this immuneACCESS table, which keeps in-frame sequences only. Checked studies attribute under half of the gap to unresolved V genes and leave the rest unexplained. This sample comprises 2 million to 2.5 million clones, approximately 94% of them detected only once. The top ten hold 0.1% to 0.15% of the sample. Source material: naive CD4+ T cells sorted from blood. The cell subset or site label of this sample denotes: CD45RA+ positively selected. The receptor source for this set is a man younger than 35 in good health.

The chain combines TRBV5-1 with TRBJ1-2; 8 nucleotides agree with TRBD1. Trimming at V came to 0 bases and at J to 7 bases, leaving 8 bases not matched to a gene. There are 15 residues in the CDR3. CDR1 SGHRS and CDR2 YFSETQ come from the germline V gene. The CDR3 loop is CASSLEGQEGTGYTF. The CDR3 coding sequence is TGCGCCAGCAGCTTGGAGGGACAGGAGGGCACTGGCTACACCTTC.

This chain connects TRBV6-5 to TRBJ2-7; 8 bases match TRBD1. V lost 5 bases to trimming and J lost 5 bases; unmatched junction nucleotides: 8. The CDR3 extends over 14 amino acids. Germline assignment: CDR1 MNHEY and CDR2 SVGAGI. Written as DNA, the CDR3 is TGTGCCAGCAGTCGCCTCGGACAGGGCGACGAGCAGTACTTC. The encoded protein is CASSRLGQGDEQYF.

This clone appeared a single time. This chain connects TRBV5-1 to TRBJ1-6; D remains ambiguous. The V end lost 8 bases, the J end lost 7 bases, and 16 bases lay between the germline ends. Looked up from germline, CDR1 is SGHRS and CDR2 is YFSETQ. The CDR3 consists of 14 residues. The CDR3 loop is CASTISEGNSPLHF. Here the CDR3 DNA reads TGCGCCAGTACTATTTCTGAAGGCAATTCACCCCTCCACTTT.

The V call is TRBV5-4, the J call TRBJ1-4; TRBD1 matches at 8 bases. Trimming at V came to 0 bases and at J to 4 bases, leaving 5 bases not matched to a gene. The CDR3 covers 16 residues. Germline values: CDR1 SGHNT, CDR2 YYREEE (reference sequence). The CDR3 bases are TGTGCCAGCAGCTTGGCCGACAGGGGTGTTAATGAAAAACTGTTTTTT. Amino acids: CASSLADRGVNEKLFF.

The chain couples TRBV18 to TRBJ2-7, with unresolved D. The germline gives CDR1 KGHSH, CDR2 LQKENI. This CDR3 comprises 13 residues. The germline V and J ends were trimmed by 0 bases and 5 bases, with 8 bases remaining between them. CDR3 DNA sequence: TGTGCCAGCTCACCACCGGCAAGGGACGAGCAGTACTTC. Encoded protein: CASSPPARDEQYF.

J is TRBJ2-5 and V is TRBV6-1; TRBD2 aligns across 9 bases. Germline assignment: CDR1 MNHNS and CDR2 SASEGT. The V segment lost 8 bases and the J segment 3 bases; nucleotides outside the gene matches: 10. This CDR3 contains 15 residues. CDR3 nucleotide sequence: TGTGCCAGCGGGAGCGGGGGGAATATAAAAGAGACCCAGTACTTC. Protein sequence: CASGSGGNIKETQYF.

The chain joins TRBV27 to TRBJ2-7, with D unresolved. V was clipped by 4 bases and J by 3 bases, with 22 bases between them. Per germline, CDR1 MNHEY and CDR2 SMNVEV (reference sequence). The CDR3 runs 17 residues. CDR3 sequence: CASSSISRVDRFYEQYF. CDR3 coding DNA: TGTGCCAGCAGTTCGATTTCCCGGGTGGACCGATTCTACGAGCAGTACTTC.

The chain employs TRBV6-6 and TRBJ2-7; 9 positions agree with TRBD2. The CDR3 contains 15 residues. The V gene's germline CDR1 is MNHNY and CDR2 SVGAGI (reference sequence). Germline trimming cut 4 bases from V and 0 bases from J; bases unmatched to any gene: 4. CDR3 amino acids: CASSFLSGSSYEQYF. In DNA form, the CDR3 reads TGTGCCAGCAGTTTTCTTAGCGGGAGCTCCTACGAGCAGTACTTC.

V usage is TRBV12-5 and J usage is TRBJ2-7, with D uncertain. Trimming left V 6 bases short and J 11 bases short, with 14 bases between. CDR3 length: 11 residues. The germline gives CDR1 LGHNT, CDR2 FRNRAP. CDR3 bases: TGTGCTAGTGGCCGCCTGGGTGTGGAGTACTTC. Translating gives CASGRLGVEYF.

The rearrangement uses TRBV6-6 and TRBJ1-1; D remains ambiguous. There are 14 residues in the CDR3. Between the trimmed V and J ends, which lost 6 bases and 5 bases, there was a span of 16 bases. Looked up from germline, CDR1 is MNHNY and CDR2 is SVGAGI (reference sequence). In nucleotides, the CDR3 is TGTGCCAGCAGCGCCCCTGGGCAGTCGACTGAAGCTTTCTTT. It specifies CASSAPGQSTEAFF.

This chain links TRBV18 with TRBJ2-7; 14 bases match TRBD2. CDR1 is KGHSH, CDR2 LQKENI, per germline. The ends lost 4 bases at V and 3 bases at J; junction bases unmatched: 8. The CDR3 is made up of 17 amino acids. CDR3 nucleotides: TGTGCCAGCTCACAAGGGACTAGCGGGAGCCACGGCTACGAGCAGTACTTC. This codes for CASSQGTSGSHGYEQYF. The whole variable domain, remainder taken from reference TRBV18 and TRBJ2-7, is NAGVMQNPRHLVRRRGQEARLRCSPMKGHSHVYWYRQLPEEGLKFMVYLQKENIIDESGMPKERFSAEFPKEGPSILRIQQVVRGDSAAYFCASSQGTSGSHGYEQYFGPGTRLTVT.

This chain connects TRBV30 to TRBJ2-2; D perhaps matches TRBD1 (6 bases). Looked up from germline, CDR1 is GTSNPN and CDR2 is SVGIG (reference sequence). The CDR3 consists of 15 residues. Trimming cost V 3 bases and J 9 bases, with 20 bases left between them. The DNA for the CDR3 is TGTGCCTGGAGCTTAAACCCGACAGGCCCAAGGGAGCTGTTTTTT. The encoded protein is CAWSLNPTGPRELFF.

The table lists this clone with a count of one. This chain's CDR3 is CASSESGRGYGYTF. The CDR3 nucleotides are TGTGCCAGCAGTGAATCGGGGCGGGGTTACGGCTACACCTTC. The chain couples TRBV6-1 to TRBJ1-2; tentatively, D is TRBD1 (5 bases). Per the germline V gene, CDR1 is MNHNS and CDR2 is SASEGT. The CDR3 runs 14 residues. The germline V and J ends were trimmed by 2 bases and 8 bases, with 15 bases remaining between them.

V usage is TRBV28 and J usage is TRBJ1-4; 8 bases map to TRBD1. Germline CDR1 reads MDHEN; CDR2 reads SYDVKM. This CDR3 spans 13 amino acids. J was trimmed by 7 bases and V by 7 bases; bases with no gene match: 5. The CDR3 loop reads CASTGGSIEKLFF. As DNA, the CDR3 is TGTGCCAGCACAGGGGGCTCCATTGAAAAACTGTTTTTT. Drawing the rest from reference TRBV28 and TRBJ1-4, the complete variable domain is DVKVTQSSRYLVKRTGEKVFLECVQDMDHENMFWYRQDPGLGLRLIYFSYDVKMKEKGDIPEGYSVSREKKERFSLILESASTNQTSMYLCASTGGSIEKLFFGSGTQLSVL.

This rearrangement joins TRBV5-1 to TRBJ2-2, with 9 bases aligning to TRBD2. The trim removed 4 bases at V and 7 bases at J, leaving 8 bases unmatched. Looked up from germline, CDR1 is SGHRS and CDR2 is YFSETQ. CDR3 length equals 15 residues. CDR3 nucleotides: TGCGCCAGCAGCCCGCCGGGACTAGCAGGCGGGGAGCTGTTTTTT. It translates to CASSPPGLAGGELFF. The variable domain in full, completed from reference TRBV5-1 and TRBJ2-2, reads KAGVTQTPRYLIKTRGQQVTLSCSPISGHRSVSWYQQTPGQGLQFLFEYFSETQRNKGNFPGRFSGRQFSNSRSEMNVSTLELGDSALYLCASSPPGLAGGELFFGEGSRLTVL.

As concerns this clone: The sample carries other DNA sequences with the same CDR3. This chain joins TRBV20-1 and TRBJ1-1, with D tentatively TRBD1 (5 bases). Trimming stripped 6 bases from V and 1 base from J, with 6 bases between. Germline V gene lookup returns CDR1 DFQATT and CDR2 SNEGSKA (reference sequence). The CDR3 consists of 11 residues. CDR3 sequence reads: CSAGGNTEAFF. The CDR3 DNA reads as TGCAGTGCCGGGGGGAACACTGAAGCTTTCTTT.

Note on this clone: Additional DNA sequences in this sample encode the identical CDR3. V gene TRBV11-2 combines with J gene TRBJ2-5; weak D call: TRBD2 (6 bases). There are 14 residues in the CDR3. CDR1 and CDR2 (germline): SGHAT, FQNNGV. Trimming shortened V by 1 base and J by 1 base, and 7 bases separated the two germline ends. CDR3 DNA sequence: TGTGCCAGCAGCTTAGGTAGCGGCCAAGAGACCCAGTACTTC. Translated: CASSLGSGQETQYF.

This chain links TRBV11-2 with TRBJ2-7; the D gene could be TRBD1 or TRBD2 (5 bases each). The CDR3 contains 14 residues. Germline V gives CDR1 SGHAT, CDR2 FQNNGV. V lost 4 bases, J lost 5 bases, and 15 bases lay in between. The DNA of the CDR3 is TGTGCCAGCAGCTCAGGTGGGGGTTCTCACGAGCAGTACTTC. It yields the protein CASSSGGGSHEQYF.

This sequence joins TRBV2 and TRBJ2-5, with D maybe TRBD2 (6 bases). CDR3 length: 14 amino acids. Germline V CDR1 and CDR2: SNHLY, FYNNEI. Trimming removed 3 bases from V and 5 bases from J, with 13 bases in between. The CDR3 spells CASSDSGGMETQYF. In DNA form, the CDR3 reads TGTGCCAGCAGTGACAGTGGGGGGATGGAGACCCAGTACTTC. The variable domain in full, completed from reference TRBV2 and TRBJ2-5, reads EPEVTQTPSHQVTQMGQEVILRCVPISNHLYFYWYRQILGQKVEFLVSFYNNEISEKSEIFDDQFSVERPDGSNFTLKIRSTKLEDSAMYFCASSDSGGMETQYFGPGTRLLVL.

J is TRBJ1-6 and V is TRBV21-1. TRBV21-1 counts as a pseudogene. The CDR3 sequence is 14 residues long. CDR3 sequence (DNA): TGTGCCAGCAGCAATGTCGGGGGAGATTCACCCCTCCACTTT. Encoded protein: CASSNVGGDSPLHF.

V and J are TRBV9 and TRBJ2-2; D possibly corresponds to TRBD2 (5 bases). Germline V gene data show CDR1 as SGDLS and CDR2 as YYNGEE. This CDR3 is built from 14 residues. Trimming cost V 6 bases and J 2 bases, with 11 bases left between them. CDR3 sequence reads: CASTTDYNTGELFF. DNA for the CDR3: TGTGCCAGCACCACAGACTACAACACCGGGGAGCTGTTTTTT.

The table lists this clone with a few counts. The V and J genes are TRBV19 and TRBJ2-7; tentative D call: TRBD1 (6 bases). The CDR3 covers 14 residues. CDR1 and CDR2 (germline): LNHDA, SQIVND (reference sequence). V lost 3 bases and J 0 bases, leaving 9 bases between the germline ends. The CDR3 sequence is CASSITGTSYEQYF. For the CDR3, the DNA is TGTGCCAGTAGTATCACAGGGACCTCCTACGAGCAGTACTTC.

This chain joins TRBV5-4 and TRBJ1-1; no clear D. V was shortened by 4 bases and J by 0 bases, with 10 bases between the two germline ends. Germline V CDR1 and CDR2: SGHNT, YYREEE (reference sequence). The CDR3 spans 14 residues. For the CDR3, the DNA is TGTGCCAGCAGCCAAGAACAAATGAACACTGAAGCTTTCTTT. As protein: CASSQEQMNTEAFF.

V usage is TRBV18 and J usage is TRBJ2-1; D may correspond to TRBD1 or TRBD2 (5 bases each). The V and J ends lost 10 bases and 7 bases respectively, with 20 bases between them. The germline gives CDR1 KGHSH, CDR2 LQKENI. The CDR3 length is 14 residues. CDR3 protein: CANTRDGGLNEQFF. The CDR3 nucleotides read TGTGCCAATACTCGGGACGGAGGCCTGAATGAGCAGTTCTTC.

This clone is a singleton in its sample. The rearrangement joins TRBV6-6 to TRBJ2-5; unclear D gene. The CDR3 is 13 amino acids. V shed 6 bases and J shed 1 base, with 9 bases lying between them. CDR1 and CDR2 (germline): MNHNY, SVGAGI (reference sequence). The CDR3 here is CASSPPPQETQYF. In DNA form, the CDR3 reads TGTGCCAGCAGCCCTCCGCCCCAAGAGACCCAGTACTTC.

This chain uses TRBV2 with TRBJ1-3; 9 nucleotides match TRBD1. V dropped 5 bases and J dropped 9; count of bases not matched to a gene: 8. This CDR3 has 14 amino acids. The germline gives CDR1 SNHLY, CDR2 FYNNEI. DNA of the CDR3: TGTGCCAGCAGTATCCGGGACAGGGAAGTCACCATATATTTT. Protein sequence: CASSIRDREVTIYF.